Detailed here is one TCR beta chain. Its cognate antigen is unknown. Trimming took off 4 bases at V and 0 bases at J, with 8 bases between the two ends. CDR1 and CDR2 (germline): SGHDT, YYEEEE. The CDR3 contains 14 residues. The data stem from a study of cytomegalovirus exposure and HLA in healthy donors. Study-wide points: Most of the CMV-associated TCR beta chains (in a later analysis) appeared to be HLA-restricted. One variant, a missense change in DCLRE1C, was linked in a later analysis to TCR beta V- and J-gene trimming.

13 Jbeta primers and 60 Vbeta primers were used for the PCR. Original analysis: There were 80 million to 95 million unique TCR beta chains by a later count, and 10 million to 12 million of them were shared. The data were produced by immunoSEQ multiplex PCR, yet TCRdb's version contains in-frame clones alone and is incomplete. That table gives V, J and clone size, and the DNA gave D and trimming. The sample consists of approximately 150,000 clones, about two thirds of them appearing once. Specimen: PBMCs. The rearrangement joins TRBV5-6 to TRBJ2-1; perhaps TRBD1 as D (6 bases). The receptor was derived from a human donor in good health. For the CDR3, the DNA is TGTGCCAGCAGCAAGGACAGCTCCTACAATGAGCAGTTCTTC. It specifies CASSKDSSYNEQFF.